One and the same sample provided the 2 T cell receptor beta chains below, sequenced in a study of CD8+ T cells in alopecia areata. Extracted from the samples, RNA was reverse transcribed into cDNA to serve as the sequencing template. Method: immunoSEQ multiplex PCR; TCRdb's copy keeps in-frame clones and lacks some. The table has about 150,000 clones, roughly 53% seen once. Source: CD4+ T cells sorted from blood, taken at week 0. The source of these receptors is a human donor with alopecia areata.

The chain links TRBV29-1 to TRBJ2-1, with TRBD2 matching over 10 bases. The germline V gene encodes CDR1 SQVTM and CDR2 ANQGSEA. V dropped 4 bases and J dropped 10; count of bases not matched to a gene: 10. The CDR3 runs 14 residues. CDR3 DNA: TGCAGCGTTGTCCCACCTAGCGGGGGACACGAGCAGTTCTTC. It yields the protein CSVVPPSGGHEQFF.

The chain has TRBV4-2 and TRBJ2-5; 14 bases fit TRBD2. This CDR3 region has 16 residues. V dropped 3 bases and J dropped 3; count of bases not matched to a gene: 3. Germline V gene data show CDR1 as LGHNA and CDR2 as YNFKEQ. In nucleotides, the CDR3 is TGTGCCAGCAGCCAGGGGACTAGCGGGGGTAAAGAGACCCAGTACTTC. It encodes CASSQGTSGGKETQYF.